This T cell receptor beta chain derives from a study of T cell changes during pregnancy in multiple sclerosis. Sequencing used immunoSEQ multiplex PCR; TCRdb keeps in-frame clones, though not all of them. The sample shows about 55,000 clones, around 94% of them seen only once. Germline-derived CDR1 and CDR2 are MNHNY and SVGAGI (reference sequence). This CDR3 is 15 amino acids long. V lost 4 bases and J lost 5, with 16 bases in between. The TCR comes from a female donor with multiple sclerosis, enrolled in a pregnancy study. This material consisted of CD8+ T cells from peripheral blood mononuclear cells, taken after pregnancy. The rearrangement joins TRBV6-6 to TRBJ2-3, with D maybe TRBD1 (6 bases). The CDR3 nucleotides are TGTGCCAGCAGTTCCCCACAGGGTTCAGGAGATACGCAGTATTTT. It encodes CASSSPQGSGDTQYF.